This TCR beta chain was sequenced for a study of identical twins. The study's findings and limits: Abundant cord blood beta clonotypes carried fewer insertions; memory repertoires showed none. Zero-insertion analyses were open to partial confounding by invariant MAIT and iNKT cells.

In the case of this clonotype: Its antigen is unknown.

TCRdb analysed the 5' RACE reads with MiXCR anew, one entry per CDR3 protein. The sample has 690,000 or so distinct CDR3 sequences, 5.5% to 7.5% seen once. Input material: naive T cells sorted from blood. The TCR originated in a young man in good health.

In DNA form, the CDR3 reads TGTGCCAGCAGCTTACGAGGGGACGGCACAGATACGCAGTATTTT. Translation: CASSLRGDGTDTQYF. The genes are TRBV11-1 and TRBJ2-3; tentatively, D is TRBD1 or TRBD2 (5 bases each). Trimming removed 2 bases from V and 1 base from J, with 10 bases in between. Germline V gives CDR1 SGHAT, CDR2 FQDESV (reference sequence). CDR3 length equals 15 residues.